This section outlines one T cell receptor beta chain sequence together with its context. Its antigen is unidentified. V dropped 5 bases and J dropped 2; count of bases not matched to a gene: 7. The germline V gene has CDR1 SGHTA and CDR2 FQGNSA. The CDR3 contains 15 residues. The sample originates from a study of cytomegalovirus exposure and HLA in healthy donors. Study as a whole: The approximately 120 validation repertoires and the roughly 670 first-cohort repertoires shared a platform, a later analysis reported.

The method was immunoSEQ multiplex PCR; TCRdb's version includes in-frame clones alone and lacks a portion of them. The sample carries 150,000 to 200,000 clones, about 80% recorded once. Study-wide results and caveats: It was reportedly the case that the classifier diagnosed cytomegalovirus status with high specificity and sensitivity. Among TCR beta chains, those listed as cytomegalovirus-associated numbered 164.

The chain uses TRBV7-2 and TRBJ2-7; 9 bases agree with TRBD2. The sequencing sample was made of PBMCs. This sequence was found in a man in his late teens or twenties in good health and CMV-seropositive. The CDR3 is CASSRLSGRTYEQYF. The CDR3 DNA reads as TGTGCCAGCAGCCGACTTAGCGGGAGAACCTACGAGCAGTACTTC.